The 17 T cell receptor beta chains below all came from one sample that was sequenced in a study of T cells in Graves' hyperthyroidism and ophthalmopathy. Amplification yielded TCR beta CDR3 regions, with RNA transcripts as the source. In the first-round RT-PCR of the TCR CDR3, the HTBI primer set was used. TCRdb independently ran MiXCR on the multiplex PCR reads; one entry per CDR3 protein. The data hold hundreds of thousands of distinct CDR3 sequences, with around 13% observed a single time. The sequenced sample was blood. The receptors were sampled from a woman aged 50 to 65 with Graves' ophthalmopathy.

The chain combines TRBV5-1 with TRBJ2-3; D is perhaps TRBD1 (6 bases). This CDR3 is built from 17 residues. The germline V gene has CDR1 SGHRS and CDR2 YFSETQ. Trimming took 0 bases from V and 0 from J, leaving 14 bases between them. CDR3: CASSLEGHTLSTDTQYF. CDR3 bases: TGCGCCAGCAGCTTGGAGGGACATACCCTTAGCACAGATACGCAGTATTTT.

In this sample, this clonotype turned up many times. The chain is built from TRBV7-2 and TRBJ2-7; D unclear. V was pared by 5 bases and J by 5 bases, with 13 bases between. The CDR3 extends over 13 amino acids. Germline V gives CDR1 SGHTA, CDR2 FQGNSA. CDR3 in amino acids: CASSTSAPHEQYF. DNA for the CDR3: TGTGCCAGCAGCACCAGTGCGCCCCACGAGCAGTACTTC.

The chain is built from TRBV5-1 and TRBJ2-3; the D gene is possibly TRBD1 (5 bases). Trimming removed 4 bases at V and 3 bases at J, with 9 bases between. Germline-derived CDR1 and CDR2 are SGHRS and YFSETQ. This CDR3 spans 13 amino acids. In DNA, the CDR3 is TGCGCCAGCAGCGGGGCCCAAACAGATACGCAGTATTTT. Its translation: CASSGAQTDTQYF.

The chain joins TRBV9 to TRBJ2-1; 12 bases fit TRBD2. Germline trimming cut 0 bases from V and 4 bases from J; bases unmatched to any gene: 8. CDR1 SGDLS and CDR2 YYNGEE come from the germline V gene. CDR3 length: 18 residues. The CDR3 here is CASSVVPLAGGAYNEQFF. CDR3 coding DNA: TGTGCCAGCAGCGTAGTTCCCCTAGCGGGAGGGGCTTACAATGAGCAGTTCTTC. Drawing the rest from reference TRBV9 and TRBJ2-1, the complete variable domain is DSGVTQTPKHLITATGQRVTLRCSPRSGDLSVYWYQQSLDQGLQFLIQYYNGEERAKGNILERFSAQQFPDLHSELNLSSLELGDSALYFCASSVVPLAGGAYNEQFFGPGTRLTVL.

This clonotype showed up many times. The V call is TRBV27, the J call TRBJ1-4, with 8 bases aligning to TRBD1. CDR1 and CDR2 (germline): MNHEY, SMNVEV (reference sequence). V lost 5 bases and J lost 5; bases outside the gene matches: 7. The CDR3 is 15 residues long. The CDR3 reads CASSVLQGVNEKLFF. The CDR3 DNA reads TGTGCCAGCAGTGTCCTACAGGGGGTAAATGAAAAACTGTTTTTT.

CDR3 residues: CASSLAQRGNTIYF. CDR3 in DNA: TGTGCCAGCAGTTTGGCCCAGCGGGGAAACACCATATATTTT. The chain employs TRBV12-3 or TRBV12-4 and TRBJ1-3; D gene unclear. Trimming took off 3 bases at V and 4 bases at J, with 10 bases between the two ends. CDR3 length equals 14 residues.

The chain is built from TRBV19 and TRBJ1-1; D is uncertain. Per germline, CDR1 LNHDA and CDR2 SQIVND (reference sequence). The CDR3 covers 14 residues. V was trimmed by 3 bases and J by 2 bases, leaving 10 bases between them. The DNA for the CDR3 is TGTGCCAGTAGTATCCCCGAAATAAACACTGAAGCTTTCTTT. It translates to CASSIPEINTEAFF.

In this sample, this clonotype turned up many times. V and J are TRBV28 and TRBJ2-3; D unclear. Germline lookup yields CDR1 MDHEN and CDR2 SYDVKM. The V end was cut by 3 bases, the J end by 5 bases, with 12 bases between. The CDR3 totals 14 residues. The CDR3 spells CASSFALVGDTQYF. Written as DNA, the CDR3 is TGTGCCAGCAGTTTTGCCCTAGTTGGAGATACGCAGTATTTT.

This clonotype has at least ten counts. This chain links TRBV7-3 with TRBJ2-1; 7 bases align to TRBD2. The V gene's germline CDR1 is SGHTA and CDR2 FQGTGA. The CDR3 is made up of 16 amino acids. The junction had 10 bases not matched to a gene; V was cut back by 2 bases and J by 6 bases. For the CDR3, the DNA is TGTGCCAGCAGCTTAGGAGGTGGACTAGGGTTCAATGAGCAGTTCTTC. Encoded protein: CASSLGGGLGFNEQFF.

Only a few counts were recorded for this clonotype. The rearrangement uses TRBV3-1 and TRBJ2-1, with 11 nucleotides matching TRBD2. V shed 2 bases, J shed 4 bases, and the junction held 13 bases outside the gene matches. The V gene's germline CDR1 is LGHDT and CDR2 YNNKEL (reference sequence). The CDR3 totals 19 residues. Written as DNA, the CDR3 is TGTGCCAGCAGCCAAAGGCCTAGCGGGAGGTCATTAGTTTACAATGAGCAGTTCTTC. It encodes CASSQRPSGRSLVYNEQFF.

This clonotype was recorded at least ten times. The chain couples TRBV18 to TRBJ2-5; no definite D call. The CDR3 runs 13 residues. Trimming took off 2 bases at V and 1 base at J, with 5 bases between the two ends. Germline CDR1 and CDR2: KGHSH and LQKENI. CDR3 sequence: CASSPNFQETQYF. Written as DNA, the CDR3 is TGTGCCAGCTCACCAAATTTCCAAGAGACCCAGTACTTC. The variable domain in full, completed from reference TRBV18 and TRBJ2-5, reads NAGVMQNPRHLVRRRGQEARLRCSPMKGHSHVYWYRQLPEEGLKFMVYLQKENIIDESGMPKERFSAEFPKEGPSILRIQQVVRGDSAAYFCASSPNFQETQYFGPGTRLLVL.

This clonotype was observed a few times. The junction departs from the called germline gene at one end, perhaps through a read error. This chain joins TRBV5-1 and TRBJ2-7; D is perhaps TRBD2 (5 bases). The CDR3 is 13 amino acids. The germline gives CDR1 SGHRS, CDR2 YFSETQ. CDR3 coding DNA: TGCGCCAGCAGATATCTGGACTCCTACGGGCAGTACTTC. It encodes CASRYLDSYGQYF. Full variable domain (rest looked up from reference TRBV5-1 and TRBJ2-7): KAGVTQTPRYLIKTRGQQVTLSCSPISGHRSVSWYQQTPGQGLQFLFEYFSETQRNKGNFPGRFSGRQFSNSRSEMNVSTLELGDSALYLCASRYLDSYGQYFGPGTRLTVT.

This clonotype has a handful of counts. The J gene is TRBJ2-1, the V gene TRBV7-6; the match to TRBD2 covers 10 bases. The CDR3 consists of 15 residues. Losses at the gene ends were 5 bases for V and 8 bases for J; bases not matched to a gene: 9. In germline, CDR1 is SGHVS, CDR2 FNYEAQ. CDR3 bases: TGTGCCAGCAGCGCTACAGCGGGAGGGCGTGATGAGCAGTTCTTC. Residues: CASSATAGGRDEQFF.

The gene calls are TRBV28 and TRBJ2-5, with D possibly matching TRBD2 (6 bases). Between the trimmed V and J ends, which lost 7 bases and 5 bases, there was a span of 20 bases. Germline V gene sequence: CDR1 MDHEN, CDR2 SYDVKM. The CDR3 length is 15 residues. The CDR3 region has the DNA TGTGCCAGCAACCCACGGGACTCTCCGGGGGAGACCCAGTACTTC. As protein: CASNPRDSPGETQYF.

In its sample, this clonotype was seen many times. The chain links TRBV5-1 to TRBJ2-3, with TRBD1 identical over 7 bases. The V gene end was trimmed by 3 bases and the J gene end by 2 bases; junction bases not matched to a gene: 6. The CDR3 extends over 15 amino acids. Looked up from germline, CDR1 is SGHRS and CDR2 is YFSETQ. CDR3 protein: CASSSGTVDTDTQYF. CDR3 coding DNA: TGCGCCAGCAGCTCAGGGACAGTAGACACAGATACGCAGTATTTT. Full variable domain (remainder filled in from reference TRBV5-1 and TRBJ2-3): KAGVTQTPRYLIKTRGQQVTLSCSPISGHRSVSWYQQTPGQGLQFLFEYFSETQRNKGNFPGRFSGRQFSNSRSEMNVSTLELGDSALYLCASSSGTVDTDTQYFGPGTRLTVL.

This clonotype was seen only a few times. This rearrangement joins TRBV7-9 to TRBJ1-1, with D possibly being TRBD1 (6 bases). Per germline, CDR1 SEHNR and CDR2 FQNEAQ (reference sequence). The V gene lost 3 bases and the J gene lost 6 bases, with 14 bases spanning the gap. CDR3 length equals 14 residues. The CDR3 spells CASSFPRQEAEAFF. The DNA of the CDR3 is TGTGCCAGCAGCTTCCCTCGACAGGAGGCTGAAGCTTTCTTT.

Details on this clonotype: This may come from a read error, since a much larger clone is one base off. This chain connects TRBV3-1 to TRBJ1-2, with D maybe TRBD1 (6 bases). CDR3 size: 15 residues. Trimming pared 1 base from V and 4 bases from J, leaving 13 bases between. Germline V gene sequence: CDR1 LGHDT, CDR2 YNNKEL (reference sequence). The DNA for the CDR3 is TGTGCCAGCAGCCAAGGACAGGAGCAAGGCTATGGCTACACCTTC. The encoded protein is CASSQGQEQGYGYTF.